One sample yielded the 8 T cell receptor beta chains listed below, sequenced in a study of T cells after yellow fever vaccination. TCRdb independently ran MiXCR on the 5' RACE reads; one entry per CDR3 protein. This table has approximately 330,000 distinct CDR3 sequences, under 15% appearing once. Here the sequenced sample was CD4+ T cells sorted from PBMCs, taken 15 days after the yellow fever booster vaccination. The receptors originated from a man younger than 30 who received the YFV17D yellow fever vaccine.

To note about this clonotype: Possible read error: a much larger clone is one base away. The V gene is TRBV24-1, the J gene TRBJ2-3; D ambiguous. Per germline, CDR1 KGHDR and CDR2 SFDVKD. This CDR3 comprises 15 residues. The CDR3 DNA reads as TGTGCCACCAGTGATCCTACCTTACTCGCAGATACGCGGTATTTT. This sequence encodes CATSDPTLLADTRYF.

This clonotype was found once. The CDR3 end shows no conserved phenylalanine or tryptophan, and so a read error is likely. The DNA is omitted, as the CDR3 cannot be located on it reliably, and the CDR3 follows TCRdb's listing. The chain carries TRBV6-5 and TRBJ1-1; the D call TRBD1 from the table was never checked on the DNA. 11 amino acids form the CDR3, both terminal residues included. The germline CDR1 and CDR2 sequences are MNHEY and SVGAGI. The CDR3 protein is CATSSGAGPFI.

The CDR3 loop reads CASSHGTTNRDEQFF. CDR3 DNA sequence: TGTGCCAGCAGCCATGGGACTACCAATCGGGATGAGCAGTTCTTC. The chain combines TRBV4-2 with TRBJ2-1; 7 bases are a match to TRBD2. Looked up from germline, CDR1 is LGHNA and CDR2 is YNFKEQ. V gave up 3 bases and J gave up 8 bases; unmatched junction bases: 10. The CDR3 runs to 15 residues.

This clonotype was counted between two and nine times. The rearrangement joins TRBV5-1 to TRBJ2-1, with TRBD2 as a possible D gene (5 bases). Trimming took 0 bases from V and 6 from J, leaving 13 bases between them. The CDR3 runs to 15 residues. The germline CDR1 and CDR2 sequences are SGHRS and YFSETQ. CDR3 amino acids: CASSLDGPGINEQFF. As DNA, the CDR3 is TGCGCCAGCAGCTTGGACGGGCCCGGGATCAATGAGCAGTTCTTC.

The V call is TRBV5-5, the J call TRBJ1-6; perhaps TRBD1 as D (5 bases). This CDR3 comprises 15 residues. V shed 2 bases and J shed 7 bases, with 13 bases lying between them. Germline V gene sequence: CDR1 SGHKS, CDR2 YYEKEE (reference sequence). The CDR3 coding sequence is TGTGCCAGCAGCTTAGAGGGGTCGGGGAATTCACCCCTCCACTTT. Translating it yields CASSLEGSGNSPLHF.

This clonotype showed up just a few times. The rearrangement links TRBV7-9 to TRBJ2-3; 7 nucleotides match TRBD2. CDR3 length: 16 residues. The V segment lost 3 bases and the J segment 5 bases; nucleotides outside the gene matches: 11. Germline V gene lookup returns CDR1 SEHNR and CDR2 FQNEAQ (reference sequence). The DNA of the CDR3 is TGTGCCAGCAGCTTCTTAGGCGGGGGATCACTAGATACGCAGTATTTT. It codes for CASSFLGGGSLDTQYF.

The chain carries TRBV30 and TRBJ1-4; D remains unclear. The CDR3 covers 12 residues. Trimming removed 0 bases from V and 7 bases from J, with 6 bases in between. Per the germline V gene, CDR1 is GTSNPN and CDR2 is SVGIG (reference sequence). In DNA, the CDR3 is TGTGCCTGGAGTGTCACCGGTGAAAAACTGTTTTTT. Translated, it gives CAWSVTGEKLFF.

The V gene is TRBV4-3, the J gene TRBJ1-2; D might be TRBD1 (6 bases). CDR3 size: 15 residues. V shed 7 bases and J shed 2 bases, with 17 bases lying between them. Germline V CDR1 and CDR2: LGHNA, YSLEER. CDR3 residues: CASNPRGGKNYGYTF. CDR3 nucleotide sequence: TGCGCCAGCAACCCGAGGGGGGGAAAAAACTATGGCTACACCTTC.